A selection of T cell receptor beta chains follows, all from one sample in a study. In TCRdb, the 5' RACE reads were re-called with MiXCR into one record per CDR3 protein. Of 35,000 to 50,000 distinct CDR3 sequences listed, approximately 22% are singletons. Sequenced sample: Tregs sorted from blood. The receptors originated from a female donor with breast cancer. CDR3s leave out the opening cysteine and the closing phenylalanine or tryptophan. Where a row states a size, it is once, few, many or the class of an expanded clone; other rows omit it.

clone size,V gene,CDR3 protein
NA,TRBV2,ASSYRVEQY
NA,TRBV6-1,ASSEPGQGVDTQY
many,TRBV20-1,SAKELRGDYEQY
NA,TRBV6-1,ASSVYRSPLH
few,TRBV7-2,ASSLVAGSTDTQY
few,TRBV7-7,ASSPLPGTSYNEQF
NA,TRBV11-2,ASRTILPGLAYTDTQY
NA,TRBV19,ASSIGGNEQY
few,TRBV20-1,SARRLDSYEQY
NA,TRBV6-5,ARGGSVNEQF
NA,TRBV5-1,ASSLGTGPLDEQF
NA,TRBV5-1,ASSPGGPNTEAF
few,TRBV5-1,ASSLFGGTAHEQY
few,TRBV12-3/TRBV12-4,ASSFGTGQRKQY
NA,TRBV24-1,ATSGLAGVHNEQF
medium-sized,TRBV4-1,ASSQVGSYEQY
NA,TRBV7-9,ASSPGGYEQF